The text below deals with one T cell receptor beta chain. The target antigen is unknown. The time point is: week 23, last vaccination. The study gave 300 ug of mutant IDH1 20-mer peptide per vaccine dose, with topical imiquimod. New WHO grade 3 or 4 IDH1-mutant, ATRX-lost astrocytomas were present in all donors. These data originate in a study of a mutant IDH1 vaccine in newly diagnosed glioma. Study at large: Patients came in for eight vaccinations, in weeks 1, 3, 5, 7, 11, 15, 19 and 23. Treated patients showed a male proportion of approximately 62%, a female proportion of about 40%, and a mean age of about 41 years.

The germline CDR1 and CDR2 sequences are SGHDN and FVKESK. This CDR3 comprises 20 residues. The V gene lost 4 bases and the J gene lost 7 bases, with 32 bases spanning the gap. Findings of the study overall: Changes in the top peripheral T cell clonotypes seemingly had no bearing on pseudoprogression.

Measured with immunoSEQ multiplex PCR; TCRdb has only the in-frame clones, and not every one. The sample lists 88,000 or so clones; approximately 85% were seen once. This receptor was identified in a man aged 30-40 years with glioma. Some clones in this sample may be carry-over from other donors' samples. Sequences were derived from PBMCs, sampled from a glioma patient whose treatment included an IDH1 peptide vaccine. V gene TRBV14 combines with J gene TRBJ1-5, with D maybe TRBD1 (6 bases). The CDR3 DNA follows: TGTGCCAGCAGCCCCCAGGGGAACTCCGGTACCCCTGATGAGGGACAGCCCCAGCATTTT. This translates into CASSPQGNSGTPDEGQPQHF.